This T cell receptor (beta chain) was obtained from a study of shared clonotypes between healthy human individuals. In germline, CDR1 is MDHEN, CDR2 SYDVKM. The CDR3 consists of 14 residues. Trimming removed 6 bases at V and 1 base at J, with 12 bases between. The method was immunoSEQ multiplex PCR; TCRdb's version includes in-frame clones alone and lacks a portion of them. The sample has roughly 2.1 million clones, approximately 94% seen once; the top ten hold more than 1.5%. Naive CD8 cells were CD45RO-negative, positively selected for CCR7, excluding terminally differentiated effector memory CD45RA+ cells.

Material: naive CD8+ T cells from PBMCs. The J gene is TRBJ1-1, the V gene TRBV28; D is undetermined. The source is a young man in good health. Some clones in this sample may be carry-over from other donors' samples. The CDR3 spells CASSPLRWNTEAFF. The CDR3 region has the DNA TGTGCCAGCAGCCCCCTTAGGTGGAACACTGAAGCTTTCTTT.